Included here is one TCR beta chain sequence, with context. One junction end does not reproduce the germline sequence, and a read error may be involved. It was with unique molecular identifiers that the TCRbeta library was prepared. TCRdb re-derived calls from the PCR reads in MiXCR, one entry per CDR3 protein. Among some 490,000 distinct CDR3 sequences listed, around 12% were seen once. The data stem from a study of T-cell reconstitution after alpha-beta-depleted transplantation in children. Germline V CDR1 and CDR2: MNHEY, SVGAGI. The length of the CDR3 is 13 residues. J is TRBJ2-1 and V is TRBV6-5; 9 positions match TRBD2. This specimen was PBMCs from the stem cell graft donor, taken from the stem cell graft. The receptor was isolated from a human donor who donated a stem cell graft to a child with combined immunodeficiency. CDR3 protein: CASSYSKRGDSYF. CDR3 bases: TGTGCCAGCAGTTACTCGAAGCGGGGGGATTCGTACTTC.